Each of the 16 T cell receptor beta chains below was sequenced from the same sample in a study of blood T cells in healthy people across ages (dated by TCRdb to the mid-2010s). The method behind the library was 5' RACE. The sample was run on an Illumina HiSeq 2500. A second about 7 to 12 cycle PCR used a sample-barcoded 5' primer and a J-beta primer mix. The public sequencing data were trimmed at Q25 with fastp and processed into clonotypes with MiXCR by TCRdb, which kept only in-frame beta chains. Rows matching on CDR3 protein sequence are summarized as one entry with the most common DNA and genes. The sample includes more than 700,000 distinct CDR3 sequences, with around half observed a single time. Approximately 18% of the sample comes from the top ten. Sequenced material: blood. These receptors were obtained from a man older than 75 in good health.

CDR3 DNA sequence: TGTGCCACCAGCGGGACGGCGGGTGAGGCCCAGTACTTC. As protein: CATSGTAGEAQYF. The chain joins TRBV15 to TRBJ2-7, with D perhaps being TRBD1 or TRBD2 (5 bases each). The CDR3 extends over 13 amino acids. V lost 5 bases and J 10 bases, leaving 18 bases between the germline ends. CDR1 is LNHNV and CDR2 is YYDKDF in the germline V gene (reference sequence). The full variable domain, completed using reference TRBV15 and TRBJ2-7, is DAMVIQNPRYQVTQFGKPVTLSCSQTLNHNVMYWYQQKSSQAPKLLFHYYDKDFNNEADTPDNFQSRRPNTSFCFLDIRSPGLGDTAMYLCATSGTAGEAQYFGPGTRLTVT.

The chain is built from TRBV12-3 or TRBV12-4 and TRBJ2-7; 8 nucleotides match TRBD2. CDR3 length: 16 residues. V trimming: 5 bases; J trimming: 3 bases; junction bases outside the gene matches: 12. CDR3 amino acids: CASSPTSGRPNYEQYF. Written as DNA, the CDR3 is TGTGCCAGCAGTCCCACGAGCGGGAGACCCAACTACGAGCAGTACTTC.

This clonotype was detected only a few times. The V call is TRBV6-5, the J call TRBJ1-6; no reliable D call. Per the germline V gene, CDR1 is MNHEY and CDR2 is SVGAGI. The CDR3 length is 12 residues. V lost 5 bases to trimming and J lost 8 bases, with 7 bases between them. The CDR3: CASSQRDSPLHF. The CDR3 region has the DNA TGTGCCAGCAGTCAGAGGGATTCACCCCTCCACTTT.

This clonotype has just a few counts. This chain joins TRBV11-2 and TRBJ2-1, with 7 bases matching TRBD2. Losses at the gene ends were 5 bases for V and 9 bases for J; bases not matched to a gene: 16. Germline CDR1 is SGHAT and CDR2 is FQNNGV. The CDR3 extends over 16 amino acids. This CDR3 reads CASSHPGGAGMGEQFF. Here the CDR3 DNA reads TGTGCCAGCAGCCATCCGGGGGGAGCGGGAATGGGTGAGCAGTTCTTC.

This clonotype turned up a few times. This sequence joins TRBV7-9 and TRBJ1-2, with TRBD1 matching over 8 bases. This CDR3 contains 13 residues. Germline V gene sequence: CDR1 SEHNR, CDR2 FQNEAQ (reference sequence). Trimming took 5 bases from V and 2 from J; bases not matched to a gene: 1. The CDR3 protein is CASSRQGNYGYTF. CDR3 nucleotides: TGTGCCAGCAGCAGACAGGGGAACTATGGCTACACCTTC.

The DNA of the CDR3 is TGTGCCAGCAGCCCTACGGGACAGGAGTGGGATGAGCAGTTCTTC. This encodes CASSPTGQEWDEQFF. The rearrangement joins TRBV7-6 to TRBJ2-1, with 8 positions matching TRBD1. The CDR3 is 15 residues long. CDR1 is SGHVS, CDR2 FNYEAQ, per germline. After removal of 5 bases from V and 8 bases from J, the junction contained 11 bases not matched to a gene. Combining the CDR3 with reference TRBV7-6 and TRBJ2-1 gives the whole variable domain GAGVSQSPRYKVTKRGQDVALRCDPISGHVSLYWYRQALGQGPEFLTYFNYEAQQDKSGLPNDRFSAERPEGSISTLTIQRTEQRDSAMYRCASSPTGQEWDEQFFGPGTRLTVL.

This clonotype was observed a few times. J is TRBJ2-1 and V is TRBV20-1, with D perhaps matching TRBD1 or TRBD2 (5 bases each). Per the germline V gene, CDR1 is DFQATT and CDR2 is SNEGSKA (reference sequence). The CDR3 spans 11 residues. Trimming shortened V by 5 bases and J by 10 bases, and 12 bases separated the two germline ends. CDR3: CSASKGREQFF. The CDR3 nucleotides read TGCAGTGCTTCCAAGGGACGGGAGCAGTTCTTC.

This clonotype was picked up a small number of times. This chain uses TRBV7-2 with TRBJ2-5; 9 nucleotides align to TRBD2. Germline V gene data show CDR1 as SGHTA and CDR2 as FQGNSA. The CDR3 is made up of 15 amino acids. The ends lost 3 bases at V and 3 bases at J; junction bases unmatched: 5. CDR3 sequence (DNA): TGTGCCAGCAGCTTCTTAGCGGGAGCGGAAGAGACCCAGTACTTC. Translated: CASSFLAGAEETQYF.

Turning to this clonotype: A junction end diverges from the germline sequence, so it may reflect a read error. J is TRBJ2-7 and V is TRBV27; weak D call: TRBD2 (5 bases). Germline V gene data show CDR1 as MNHEY and CDR2 as SMNVEV (reference sequence). The length of the CDR3 is 14 residues. CDR3 amino acids: CANSLSGSPYEQYF. DNA of the CDR3: TGTGCCAACAGTTTAAGCGGTTCCCCCTACGAGCAGTACTTC.

This clonotype was seen a few times. The chain joins TRBV7-3 to TRBJ2-5; D is undetermined. The J call may be wrong; the DNA end is better matched by TRBJ2-7. This CDR3 region has 13 residues. The germline gives CDR1 SGHTA, CDR2 FQGTGA. CDR3 bases: TGTGCCAGCAGCGTAATATACGGCTACGAGCAGTACTTC. This gives the protein CASSVIYGYEQYF.

This clonotype was counted at least ten times. This chain joins TRBV7-7 and TRBJ2-1; 9 nucleotides match TRBD2. This CDR3 comprises 15 residues. Trimming at V came to 1 base and at J to 7 bases, leaving 5 bases not matched to a gene. Germline V gene lookup returns CDR1 SSHAT and CDR2 FNYEAQ (reference sequence). CDR3 protein: CASSLVSGSQNEQFF. The CDR3, as DNA: TGTGCCAGCAGCTTAGTTAGCGGGAGCCAGAATGAGCAGTTCTTC. The variable domain in full, completed from reference TRBV7-7 and TRBJ2-1, reads GAGVSQSPRYKVTKRGQDVTLRCDPISSHATLYWYQQALGQGPEFLTYFNYEAQPDKSGLPSDRFSAERPEGSISTLTIQRTEQRDSAMYRCASSLVSGSQNEQFFGPGTRLTVL.

The J gene is TRBJ2-1, the V gene TRBV7-2; D possibly corresponds to TRBD2 (6 bases). Between the trimmed V and J ends, which lost 5 bases and 12 bases, there was a span of 23 bases. This CDR3 spans 15 amino acids. Germline CDR1 reads SGHTA; CDR2 reads FQGNSA. CDR3 amino acids: CASSPTETTGEGQFF. CDR3 DNA: TGTGCCAGCAGCCCGACGGAGACTACGGGAGAGGGGCAGTTCTTC. Variable domain in full (rest from reference TRBV7-2 and TRBJ2-1): GAGVSQSPSNKVTEKGKDVELRCDPISGHTALYWYRQSLGQGLEFLIYFQGNSAPDKSGLPSDRFSAERTGGSVSTLTIQRTQQEDSAVYLCASSPTETTGEGQFFGPGTRLTVL.

This clonotype has a handful of counts. The rearrangement uses TRBV2 and TRBJ2-5; no clear D gene. Germline V lookup: CDR1 SNHLY, CDR2 FYNNEI. V was clipped by 2 bases and J by 4 bases, with 11 bases between them. The CDR3 runs to 14 residues. DNA for the CDR3: TGTGCCAGCAGTGAACAAGATTGGTCAGAGACCCAGTACTTC. Protein sequence: CASSEQDWSETQYF.

The chain combines TRBV6-2 or TRBV6-3 with TRBJ2-3, with TRBD2 as a possible D gene (6 bases). This CDR3 contains 16 residues. Germline CDR1 and CDR2: MNHEY and SVGEGT. Trimming took off 6 bases at V and 0 bases at J, with 16 bases between the two ends. This chain's CDR3 is CASSSGTRESTDTQYF. In DNA, the CDR3 is TGTGCCAGCAGCTCAGGTACCCGGGAGAGCACAGATACGCAGTATTTT.

Only one count was recorded for this clonotype. Compared with germline, one end of the junction differs, possibly owing to a read error. This chain uses TRBV20-1 with TRBJ2-5, with 7 bases identical to TRBD2. CDR1 is DFQATT and CDR2 is SNEGSKA in the germline V gene (reference sequence). The CDR3 is 15 residues long. The CDR3 loop reads CSAGGASGVQGTQYF. CDR3 DNA sequence: TGCAGTGCTGGAGGGGCTAGCGGAGTCCAAGGGACCCAGTACTTC.

Notes on this clonotype: The junction shows a germline mismatch at one end, possibly a read error. The chain uses TRBV12-3 or TRBV12-4 and TRBJ2-7; D not certain. The CDR3 has 11 residues. Here the CDR3 DNA reads TGTACCAGCAGTTTCTCCTACGAGCAGTACTTC. It encodes CTSSFSYEQYF.